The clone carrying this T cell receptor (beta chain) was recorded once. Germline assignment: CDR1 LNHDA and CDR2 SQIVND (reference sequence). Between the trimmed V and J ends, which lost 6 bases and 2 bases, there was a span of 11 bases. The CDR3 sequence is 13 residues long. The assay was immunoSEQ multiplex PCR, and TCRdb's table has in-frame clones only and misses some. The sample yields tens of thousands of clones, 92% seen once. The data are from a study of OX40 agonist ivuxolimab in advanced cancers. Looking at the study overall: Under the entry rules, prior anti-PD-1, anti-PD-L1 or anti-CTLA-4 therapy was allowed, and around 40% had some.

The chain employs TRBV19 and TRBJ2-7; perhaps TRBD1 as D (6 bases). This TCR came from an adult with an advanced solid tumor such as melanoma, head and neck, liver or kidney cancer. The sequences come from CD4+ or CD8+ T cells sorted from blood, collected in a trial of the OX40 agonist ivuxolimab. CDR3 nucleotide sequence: TGTGCCAGTAGCGGGACACCTCCCTACGAGCAGTACTTC. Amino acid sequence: CASSGTPPYEQYF.